A single sample is the source of the 8 T cell receptor beta chains below, sequenced in a study of blood T cell repertoires in COVID-19. The table came from immunoSEQ multiplex PCR; TCRdb's copy has only in-frame clones and leaves some out. Among roughly 390,000 clones listed, roughly 85% were seen once. Sequencing was carried out using peripheral blood. Source of these receptors: a woman between 18 and 29 years old with acute or convalescent COVID-19.

The chain uses TRBV29-1 and TRBJ1-5; 9 bases are a match to TRBD1. This CDR3 comprises 12 residues. The germline V gene encodes CDR1 SQVTM and CDR2 ANQGSEA. In DNA, the CDR3 is TGCAAGGGTTGGGACAGGGAGCAGCCCCAGCATTTT. This gives the protein CKGWDREQPQHF.

This clone was seen a few times. The rearrangement links TRBV5-6 to TRBJ1-6, with D uncertain. The V end lost 0 bases, the J end lost 8 bases, and 9 bases lay between the germline ends. The CDR3 sequence is 14 residues long. Germline loops: CDR1 SGHDT, CDR2 YYEEEE. In DNA, the CDR3 is TGTGCCAGCAGCTTGGGTGATCGGGATTCACCCCTCCACTTT. It codes for CASSLGDRDSPLHF.

The chain has TRBV27 and TRBJ2-1, with D possibly matching TRBD2 (5 bases). Trimming took off 2 bases at V and 1 base at J, with 9 bases between the two ends. The CDR3 consists of 15 residues. The germline gives CDR1 MNHEY, CDR2 SMNVEV (reference sequence). The CDR3 DNA reads TGTGCCAGCAGTTTAGCGGGTATTTCCTACAATGAGCAGTTCTTC. It codes for CASSLAGISYNEQFF.

The chain links TRBV3-1 (or the pseudogene TRBV3-2) to TRBJ2-5, with 8 bases fitting TRBD2. Germline V lookup: CDR1 LGHDT, CDR2 YNNKEL (reference sequence). V shed 2 bases, J shed 5 bases, and the junction held 4 bases outside the gene matches. This CDR3 spans 14 amino acids. CDR3 in amino acids: CASSQRGGEETQYF. The CDR3 nucleotides read TGTGCCAGCAGCCAACGGGGGGGGGAGGAGACCCAGTACTTC.

A note on this clone: Different DNA sequences within this sample yield the same CDR3. CDR3 coding DNA: TGTGCCAGCAGCGTGGCAGGGGTCTACAATGAGCAGTTCTTC. It yields the protein CASSVAGVYNEQFF. The chain recombines TRBV9 with TRBJ2-1, with D possibly TRBD1 on 6 matching bases. The germline V gene encodes CDR1 SGDLS and CDR2 YYNGEE. Trimming pared 2 bases from V and 3 bases from J, leaving 9 bases between. This CDR3 region has 14 residues.

The chain uses TRBV19 and TRBJ2-2; perhaps TRBD2 as D (5 bases). Trimming removed 1 base from V and 8 bases from J, with 11 bases in between. This CDR3 region has 14 residues. Germline V gene data show CDR1 as LNHDA and CDR2 as SQIVND (reference sequence). The CDR3 spells CASSIVLREGELFF. The DNA of the CDR3 is TGTGCCAGTAGTATAGTCCTTCGGGAAGGGGAGCTGTTTTTT.

The J gene is TRBJ1-1, the V gene TRBV28; TRBD1 aligns across 9 bases. Trimming at V came to 4 bases and at J to 2 bases, leaving 5 bases not matched to a gene. Looked up from germline, CDR1 is MDHEN and CDR2 is SYDVKM. The CDR3 contains 15 residues. CDR3 DNA sequence: TGTGCCAGCAGTTACGGGGACAGGGCAAACACTGAAGCTTTCTTT. Translated, it gives CASSYGDRANTEAFF.

The genes are TRBV19 and TRBJ1-1; tentative D call: TRBD1 (5 bases). CDR1 LNHDA and CDR2 SQIVND come from the germline V gene (reference sequence). The length of the CDR3 is 12 residues. The germline V and J ends were trimmed by 6 bases and 5 bases, with 10 bases remaining between them. The CDR3 DNA follows: TGTGCCAGTAGGAGGGAGGGGACTGAAGCTTTCTTT. This translates into CASRREGTEAFF.